This T cell receptor beta chain originates from a study of T cells after yellow fever vaccination. General study results and limits: Among primary-vaccination clones, most reappeared after the booster, at 96% for CD4 and more than 75% for CD8. Peaking on day 5 versus 15, the secondary response was faster but weaker. The study noted that FACS-sorted repertoires could contain abundant clonotypes contaminating from the bulk population.

This clonotype occurred many times. Its antigen is still unknown. 5'RACE template switching generated TCR cDNA, adding a universal primer site and UMIs. TCRdb redid the calling of the 5' RACE reads with MiXCR, one entry per CDR3 protein. Of 170,000 or so distinct CDR3 sequences listed, approximately 6.2% are singletons. The CDR3 spans 14 residues. CDR1 SGDLS and CDR2 YYNGEE come from the germline V gene. With 0 bases removed from V and 4 bases from J, the gap between germline ends came to 8 bases. The clonotype was recovered from a man between 18 and 35 years old who received the YFV17D yellow fever vaccine. The chain combines TRBV9 with TRBJ2-1, with a weak D call TRBD2 (5 bases). Specimen: CD4+ T cells sorted from PBMCs, collected on the day of the first yellow fever vaccination. DNA for the CDR3: TGTGCCAGCAGCGTAGGCCCGGGGTACAATGAGCAGTTCTTC. Residues: CASSVGPGYNEQFF.